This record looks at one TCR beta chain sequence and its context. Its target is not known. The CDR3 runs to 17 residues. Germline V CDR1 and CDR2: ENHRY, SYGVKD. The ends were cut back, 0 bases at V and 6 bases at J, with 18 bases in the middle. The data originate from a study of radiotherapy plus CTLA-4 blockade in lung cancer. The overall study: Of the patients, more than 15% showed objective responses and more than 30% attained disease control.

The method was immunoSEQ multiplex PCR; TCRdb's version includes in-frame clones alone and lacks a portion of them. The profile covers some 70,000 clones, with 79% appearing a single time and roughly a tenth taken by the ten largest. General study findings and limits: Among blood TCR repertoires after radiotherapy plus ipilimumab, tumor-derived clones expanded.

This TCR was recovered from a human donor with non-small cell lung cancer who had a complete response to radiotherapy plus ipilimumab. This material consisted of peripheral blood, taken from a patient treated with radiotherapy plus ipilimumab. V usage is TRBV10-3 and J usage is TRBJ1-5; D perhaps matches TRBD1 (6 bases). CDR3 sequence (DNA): TGTGCCATCAGTGAGTCCCCGTGGAGAGGGGGGCCTCAGCCCCAGCATTTT. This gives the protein CAISESPWRGGPQPQHF.